The source of this T cell receptor beta chain is a study of Tregs in tolerant kidney transplant recipients. Study-level points and caveats: No direct test of biological reproducibility was done here. Findings come from small patient numbers and require larger validation.

Germline assignment: CDR1 LGHNA and CDR2 YSLEER. Trimming took off 2 bases at V and 0 bases at J, with 17 bases between the two ends. CDR3 length: 17 residues. Recipients received nonmyeloablative bone marrow transplants from related graft donors, with transient mixed chimerism. CD4+CD25+CD127- Tregs, CD4+CD25- non-Tregs, CD4 and CD8 cells were sorted. On this clone: Its antigen is still unknown.

Assay used: immunoSEQ multiplex PCR; TCRdb lists only in-frame clones, some missing. The sample has tens of thousands of clones, over 75% seen once. The sequenced sample was CD4+ T cells from blood (PBMCs), obtained 6 months after the transplant. This TCR was sampled from a human patient who received a combined kidney and bone marrow transplant. Some of these T cells may belong to the graft donor. This rearrangement joins TRBV4-3 to TRBJ2-7; D gene unclear. The CDR3: CASSQKRKKTYSYEQYF. DNA of the CDR3: TGCGCCAGCAGCCAAAAAAGGAAAAAGACATACTCCTACGAGCAGTACTTC.